The rows below give T cell receptor beta chains drawn from one sample of a study of beta chain features in type 1 diabetes. TCRdb's copy holds only in-frame clones and misses some; the assay was immunoSEQ multiplex PCR. The table includes about 330,000 clones, approximately 10% detected once. Sample: naive CD4+ T cells from blood. The receptor source for this set is a woman aged 30 to 39 in good health. The CDR3 runs from the conserved cysteine through the conserved F or W. Fields, in order: J gene, D gene, V gene, clone size, CDR3 protein, CDR3 DNA. A D gene is named only where the DNA matches it firmly. Clone size is shown for a subset of rows, as once, few, many or a class of expanded clone.

TRBJ2-3	TRBD2	TRBV18	.	CASSPVSETSVADTQYF	TGTGCCAGCTCACCAGTTTCGGAGACTAGCGTAGCAGATACGCAGTATTTT
TRBJ2-3	TRBD2	TRBV15	once	CATSRDPRSGRTDTQYF	TGTGCCACCAGCAGAGATCCCAGAAGCGGGAGGACAGATACGCAGTATTTT
TRBJ1-5	TRBD1	TRBV7-9	few	CASSLGTGREPQHF	TGTGCCAGCAGCCTCGGGACAGGACGGGAGCCCCAGCATTTT
TRBJ2-7	.	TRBV5-1	few	CASKQTGFSYEQYF	TGCGCCAGCAAACAAACAGGGTTCTCCTACGAGCAGTACTTC
TRBJ1-4	.	TRBV28	few	CASYDRLYEKLFF	TGTGCCAGCTACGACAGATTATATGAAAAACTGTTTTTT
TRBJ2-1	TRBD2	TRBV6-5	.	CASSTSSGSVDEQFF	TGTGCCAGCAGTACCTCTAGCGGGAGTGTCGATGAGCAGTTCTTC
TRBJ1-5	.	TRBV30	few	CAWSPGVNQPQHF	TGTGCCTGGAGTCCGGGAGTCAATCAGCCCCAGCATTTT
TRBJ2-7	TRBD2	TRBV30	.	CAWAPGLAQYEQYF	TGTGCCTGGGCACCGGGACTAGCTCAGTACGAGCAGTACTTC
TRBJ1-1	.	TRBV19	few	CASSIDRNTEAFF	TGTGCCAGTAGCATAGATCGGAACACTGAAGCTTTCTTT
TRBJ2-7	TRBD1	TRBV4-2	.	CASSEQGAHEQYF	TGTGCCAGCAGCGAGCAGGGGGCCCACGAGCAGTACTTC
TRBJ2-2	TRBD1	TRBV9	few	CASSVETGGRGGELFF	TGTGCCAGCAGCGTAGAAACAGGGGGACGAGGCGGGGAGCTGTTTTTT
TRBJ2-7	TRBD2	TRBV5-1	.	CASSYLVAGADEQYF	TGCGCCAGCAGCTACCTGGTAGCGGGAGCGGACGAGCAGTACTTC
TRBJ2-2	.	TRBV29-1	.	CSVVGISGTGELFF	TGCAGCGTTGTAGGGATCTCGGGGACCGGGGAGCTGTTTTTT
TRBJ2-5	.	TRBV5-4	.	CASRVEGERETQYF	TGTGCCAGCAGAGTAGAGGGAGAGAGAGAGACCCAGTACTTC